A selection of T cell receptor beta chains follows, all from one sample in a study of CD8+CD57+ T cells in acquired aplastic anemia. A single record per CDR3 protein comes from TCRdb applying MiXCR to the reads. Of about 150,000 distinct CDR3 sequences listed, roughly half are singletons. The sequencing sample was made of sorted CD4+, CD8+, or CD8+CD57+ T cells (not recorded which) from PBMCs. The receptor set was obtained from a human donor with aplastic anemia. Each CDR3 is given without its conserved first and last residue.

CDR3 length: 12; J gene: TRBJ2-3; V gene: TRBV2; CDR3 protein: AFGPGQVVGTRY
CDR3 length: 13; J gene: TRBJ2-5; V gene: TRBV7-9; CDR3 protein: ASRKGQGRQETQY
CDR3 length: 12; J gene: TRBJ1-5; V gene: TRBV12-3/TRBV12-4; CDR3 protein: ASTPSGNHQPQH
CDR3 length: 12; J gene: TRBJ2-7; V gene: TRBV7-9; CDR3 protein: ASSFLGGRYEQY
CDR3 length: 13; J gene: TRBJ2-2; V gene: TRBV19; CDR3 protein: ASSDRRRDTGELF
CDR3 length: 9; J gene: TRBJ2-3; V gene: TRBV7-9; CDR3 protein: ASSNAGGQI
CDR3 length: 12; J gene: TRBJ1-1; V gene: TRBV19; CDR3 protein: ASSMGQLNTEAF
CDR3 length: 13; J gene: TRBJ2-7; V gene: TRBV7-6; CDR3 protein: ASSLMARGSGEQY
CDR3 length: 12; J gene: TRBJ2-1; V gene: TRBV25-1; CDR3 protein: ASSGSKLGAEQF
CDR3 length: 10; J gene: TRBJ2-1; V gene: TRBV12-3/TRBV12-4; CDR3 protein: ASSPGGEEQF
CDR3 length: 12; J gene: TRBJ2-2; V gene: TRBV9; CDR3 protein: ASSPGTSTGELF
CDR3 length: 13; J gene: TRBJ2-7; V gene: TRBV7-8; CDR3 protein: ASSPWQRETDEQY
CDR3 length: 14; J gene: TRBJ2-5; V gene: TRBV5-1; CDR3 protein: ASSLVASRPRGGQY
CDR3 length: 15; J gene: TRBJ2-1; V gene: TRBV15; CDR3 protein: ATSSVVPGGPGNEQF
CDR3 length: 12; J gene: TRBJ1-6; V gene: TRBV19; CDR3 protein: ASSLGTSSVPLH
CDR3 length: 12; J gene: TRBJ2-2; V gene: TRBV19; CDR3 protein: ASSIRTETGELF
CDR3 length: 11; J gene: TRBJ2-1; V gene: TRBV20-1; CDR3 protein: SARLAGGHEQF
CDR3 length: 11; J gene: TRBJ2-1; V gene: TRBV20-1; CDR3 protein: SASISDQGEQF
CDR3 length: 13; J gene: TRBJ2-7; V gene: TRBV7-2; CDR3 protein: ASSLAGDRENEQY
CDR3 length: 13; J gene: TRBJ2-5; V gene: TRBV3-1; CDR3 protein: ASSQVTGGRETQY
CDR3 length: 14; J gene: TRBJ1-5; V gene: TRBV11-2; CDR3 protein: ASSPLPGQGEQPQH
CDR3 length: 14; J gene: TRBJ2-7; V gene: TRBV15; CDR3 protein: ATSRGTGGYSYEQY